This TCR beta chain appears in the sequencing data of a study of T-cell reconstitution after alpha-beta-depleted transplantation in children. Study-level findings and limits: The study traced high day-60 TCRbeta diversity in some patients to surviving recipient T cells and thymic progenitors. Reportedly, only several hundred clones from non-depleted graft cells drove alpha-beta T-cell counts at about two months. From newly produced T cells came most of the T-cell counts and diversity one year after transplant.

This clonotype was seen repeatedly, ten times or more. Its antigen is as yet unknown. Preparing the TCRbeta library involved the use of unique molecular identifiers. Each CDR3 protein is one row after TCRdb ran MiXCR on the PCR reads. This table has 65,000 to 75,000 distinct CDR3 sequences, roughly 5% appearing once. The receptor was derived from a boy under three years old who had a stem cell transplant for acute myeloid leukemia, so the T cells may come from the graft donor. Sequenced material: PBMCs, mostly from graft donor cells, taken 180 days after TCRalphabeta/CD19-depleted stem cell transplant.

The CDR3 DNA reads TGCGCCAGCAGCTTGGGTGACACATTCTACAATGAGCAGTTCTTC. It translates to CASSLGDTFYNEQFF. V is TRBV5-1 and J is TRBJ2-1; D not resolved. The germline V gene encodes CDR1 SGHRS and CDR2 YFSETQ. This CDR3 has 15 amino acids. The V gene lost 0 bases and the J gene lost 3 bases, with 10 bases spanning the gap. The complete variable domain, with remaining parts taken from reference TRBV5-1 and TRBJ2-1, reads KAGVTQTPRYLIKTRGQQVTLSCSPISGHRSVSWYQQTPGQGLQFLFEYFSETQRNKGNFPGRFSGRQFSNSRSEMNVSTLELGDSALYLCASSLGDTFYNEQFFGPGTRLTVL.